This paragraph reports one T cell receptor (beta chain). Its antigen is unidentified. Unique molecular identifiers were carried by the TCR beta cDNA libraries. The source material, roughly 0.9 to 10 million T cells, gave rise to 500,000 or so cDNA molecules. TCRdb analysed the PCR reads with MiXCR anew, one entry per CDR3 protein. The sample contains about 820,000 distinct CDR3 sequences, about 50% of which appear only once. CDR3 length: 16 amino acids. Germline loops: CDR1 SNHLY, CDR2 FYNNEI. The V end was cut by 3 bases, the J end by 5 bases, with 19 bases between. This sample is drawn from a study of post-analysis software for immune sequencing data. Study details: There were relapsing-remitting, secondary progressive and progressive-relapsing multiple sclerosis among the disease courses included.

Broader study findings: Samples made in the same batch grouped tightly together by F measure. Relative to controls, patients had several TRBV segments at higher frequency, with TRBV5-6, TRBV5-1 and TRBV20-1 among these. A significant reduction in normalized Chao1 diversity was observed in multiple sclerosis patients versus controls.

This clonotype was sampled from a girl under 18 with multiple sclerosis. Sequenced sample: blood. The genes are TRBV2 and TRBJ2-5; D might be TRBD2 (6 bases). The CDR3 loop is CASSDMEGIVGETQYF. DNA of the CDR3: TGTGCCAGCAGTGATATGGAGGGCATTGTAGGGGAGACCCAGTACTTC.